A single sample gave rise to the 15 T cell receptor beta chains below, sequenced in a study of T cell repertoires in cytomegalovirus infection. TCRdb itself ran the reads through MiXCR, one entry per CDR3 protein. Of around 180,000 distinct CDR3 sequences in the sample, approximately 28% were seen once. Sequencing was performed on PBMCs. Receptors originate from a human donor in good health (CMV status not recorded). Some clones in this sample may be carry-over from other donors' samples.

The CDR3 sequence is CASSPQRGGELFF. Written as DNA, the CDR3 is TGTGCCAGCAGCCCACAGCGAGGAGGGGAGCTGTTTTTT. The V call is TRBV6-2 or TRBV6-3, the J call TRBJ2-2; D unresolved. Germline CDR1 MNHEY, CDR2 SVGEGT. CDR3 size: 13 residues. The V gene lost 6 bases and the J gene lost 8 bases, with 13 bases spanning the gap.

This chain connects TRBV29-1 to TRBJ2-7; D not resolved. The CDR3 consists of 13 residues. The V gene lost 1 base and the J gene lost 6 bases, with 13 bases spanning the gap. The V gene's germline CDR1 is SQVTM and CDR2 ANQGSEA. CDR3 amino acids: CSVEGTSLLEQYF. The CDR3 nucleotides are TGCAGCGTTGAAGGGACGAGCCTCCTCGAGCAGTACTTC.

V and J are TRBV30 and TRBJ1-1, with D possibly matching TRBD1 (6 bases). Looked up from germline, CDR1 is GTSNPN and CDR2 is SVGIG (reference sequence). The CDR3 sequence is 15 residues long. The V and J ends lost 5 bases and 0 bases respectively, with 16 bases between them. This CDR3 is CAWGDLTGMNTEAFF. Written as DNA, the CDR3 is TGTGCCTGGGGAGACCTCACAGGGATGAACACTGAAGCTTTCTTT.

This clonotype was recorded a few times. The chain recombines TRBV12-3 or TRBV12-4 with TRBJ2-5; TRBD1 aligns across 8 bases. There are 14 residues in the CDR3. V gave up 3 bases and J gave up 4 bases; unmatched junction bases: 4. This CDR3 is CASSLGRGPETQYF. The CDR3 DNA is TGTGCCAGCAGTTTGGGCAGGGGGCCAGAGACCCAGTACTTC.

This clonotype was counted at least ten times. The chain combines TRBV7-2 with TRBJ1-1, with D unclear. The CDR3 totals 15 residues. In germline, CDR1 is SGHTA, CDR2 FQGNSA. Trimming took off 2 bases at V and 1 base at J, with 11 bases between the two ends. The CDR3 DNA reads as TGTGCCAGCAGCTTATATGGCCCCGGGAACACTGAAGCTTTCTTT. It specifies CASSLYGPGNTEAFF.

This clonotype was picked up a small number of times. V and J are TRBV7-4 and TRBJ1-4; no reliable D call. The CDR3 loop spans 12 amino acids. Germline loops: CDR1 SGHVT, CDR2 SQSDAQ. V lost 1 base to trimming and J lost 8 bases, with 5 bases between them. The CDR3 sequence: CASSLETEKLFF. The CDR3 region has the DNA TGTGCCAGCAGCTTAGAGACGGAAAAACTGTTTTTT.

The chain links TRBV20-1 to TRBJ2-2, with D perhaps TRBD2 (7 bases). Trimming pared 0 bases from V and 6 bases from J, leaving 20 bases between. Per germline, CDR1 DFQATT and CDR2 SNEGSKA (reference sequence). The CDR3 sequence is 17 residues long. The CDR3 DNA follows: TGCAGTGCTAGAGATCGGGCGGGGGCGATAACCCCCGGGGAGCTGTTTTTT. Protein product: CSARDRAGAITPGELFF.

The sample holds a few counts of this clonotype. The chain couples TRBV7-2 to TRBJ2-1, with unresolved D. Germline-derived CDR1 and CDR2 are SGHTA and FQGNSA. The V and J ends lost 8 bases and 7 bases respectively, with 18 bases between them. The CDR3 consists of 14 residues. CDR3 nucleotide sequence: TGTGCCAGCCTTCTTTCATCGGCGGCTAATGAGCAGTTCTTC. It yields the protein CASLLSSAANEQFF.

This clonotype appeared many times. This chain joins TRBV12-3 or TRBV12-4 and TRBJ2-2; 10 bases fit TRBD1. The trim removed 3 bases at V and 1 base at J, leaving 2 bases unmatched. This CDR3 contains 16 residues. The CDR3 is CASSFRTGGNTGELFF. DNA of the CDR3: TGTGCCAGCAGTTTCCGGACAGGGGGGAACACCGGGGAGCTGTTTTTT.

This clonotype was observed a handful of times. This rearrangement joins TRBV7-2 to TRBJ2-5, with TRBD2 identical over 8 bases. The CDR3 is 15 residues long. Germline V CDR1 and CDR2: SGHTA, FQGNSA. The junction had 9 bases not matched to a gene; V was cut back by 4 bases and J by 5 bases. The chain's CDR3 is CASSYGLAQGETQYF. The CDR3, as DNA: TGTGCCAGCAGCTACGGACTAGCCCAAGGGGAGACCCAGTACTTC.

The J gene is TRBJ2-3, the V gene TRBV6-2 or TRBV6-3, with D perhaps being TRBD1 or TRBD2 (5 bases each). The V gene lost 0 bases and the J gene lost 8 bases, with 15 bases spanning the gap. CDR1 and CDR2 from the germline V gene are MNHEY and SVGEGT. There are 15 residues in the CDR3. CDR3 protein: CASSYSEGRSGTQYF. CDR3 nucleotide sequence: TGTGCCAGCAGTTACTCAGAGGGGCGGTCAGGTACGCAGTATTTT.

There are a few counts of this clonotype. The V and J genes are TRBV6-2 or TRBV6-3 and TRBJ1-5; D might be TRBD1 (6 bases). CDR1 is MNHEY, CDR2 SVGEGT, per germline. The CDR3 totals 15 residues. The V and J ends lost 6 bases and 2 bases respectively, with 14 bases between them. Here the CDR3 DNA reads TGTGCCAGCAGCCCGACCACAGGGCGCAATCAGCCCCAGCATTTT. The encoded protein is CASSPTTGRNQPQHF.

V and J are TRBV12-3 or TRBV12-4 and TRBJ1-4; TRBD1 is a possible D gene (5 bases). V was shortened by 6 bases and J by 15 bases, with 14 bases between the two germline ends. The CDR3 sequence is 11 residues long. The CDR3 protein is CASRGDSKVFF. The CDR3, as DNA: TGTGCCAGCAGGGGGGATAGCAAGGTGTTTTTT.

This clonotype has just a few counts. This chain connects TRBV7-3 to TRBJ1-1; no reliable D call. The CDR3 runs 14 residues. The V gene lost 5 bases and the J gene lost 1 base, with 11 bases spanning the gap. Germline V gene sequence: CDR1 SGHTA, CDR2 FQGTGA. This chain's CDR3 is CASSLGVSNTEAFF. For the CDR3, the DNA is TGTGCCAGCAGCCTGGGAGTTTCGAACACTGAAGCTTTCTTT.

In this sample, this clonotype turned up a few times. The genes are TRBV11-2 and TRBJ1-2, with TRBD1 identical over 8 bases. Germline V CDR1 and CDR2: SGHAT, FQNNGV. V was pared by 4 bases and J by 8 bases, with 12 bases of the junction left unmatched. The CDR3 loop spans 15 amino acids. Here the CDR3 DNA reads TGTGCCAGCAGCTATTCCCCGACAGGGGAAGCGGGCTACACCTTC. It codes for CASSYSPTGEAGYTF. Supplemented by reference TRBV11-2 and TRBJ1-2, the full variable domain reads EAGVAQSPRYKIIEKRQSVAFWCNPISGHATLYWYQQILGQGPKLLIQFQNNGVVDDSQLPKDRFSAERLKGVDSTLKIQPAKLEDSAVYLCASSYSPTGEAGYTFGSGTRLTVV.